Described below is a single TCR beta chain sequence and its context. The repertoire was sequenced with immunoSEQ multiplex PCR; TCRdb's copy has only in-frame clones and lacks some. The table lists more than 120,000 clones, 75% to 90% of them singletons. Trimming removed 3 bases at V and 7 bases at J, with 4 bases between. This CDR3 is built from 11 residues. CDR1 is SGHTA and CDR2 is FQGNSA in the germline V gene. This sample is part of a study of T cell responses to AZD1222 COVID-19 vaccine. The TCR originated in an adult who received the AZD1222 COVID-19 vaccine. The chain combines TRBV7-2 with TRBJ2-1; D gene uncertain. This specimen consisted of peripheral blood, obtained 28 days after the second AZD1222 dose. The CDR3 loop reads CASSLVNEQFF. The CDR3 nucleotides are TGTGCCAGCAGCTTGGTTAATGAGCAGTTCTTC. Full variable domain (remainder filled in from reference TRBV7-2 and TRBJ2-1): GAGVSQSPSNKVTEKGKDVELRCDPISGHTALYWYRQSLGQGLEFLIYFQGNSAPDKSGLPSDRFSAERTGGSVSTLTIQRTQQEDSAVYLCASSLVNEQFFGPGTRLTVL.